This T cell receptor (beta chain) was identified during a study of blood T cell repertoires in COVID-19. J lost 2 bases, V lost 3 bases, and 11 bases had no gene match. Germline V CDR1 and CDR2: SGHRS, YFSETQ. CDR3 length: 17 amino acids. Sequenced by immunoSEQ multiplex PCR; TCRdb stores in-frame clones only, minus some. The sample lists 16,000 or so clones; 89% were seen once. The sequence derives from an older man with acute or convalescent COVID-19. V gene TRBV5-1 combines with J gene TRBJ2-5, with TRBD2 identical over 9 bases. Sequencing input: peripheral blood. CDR3 coding DNA: TGCGCCAGCAGCTCCCTCTCATTGGCGGGGGGGCAAGAGACCCAGTACTTC. This encodes CASSSLSLAGGQETQYF.